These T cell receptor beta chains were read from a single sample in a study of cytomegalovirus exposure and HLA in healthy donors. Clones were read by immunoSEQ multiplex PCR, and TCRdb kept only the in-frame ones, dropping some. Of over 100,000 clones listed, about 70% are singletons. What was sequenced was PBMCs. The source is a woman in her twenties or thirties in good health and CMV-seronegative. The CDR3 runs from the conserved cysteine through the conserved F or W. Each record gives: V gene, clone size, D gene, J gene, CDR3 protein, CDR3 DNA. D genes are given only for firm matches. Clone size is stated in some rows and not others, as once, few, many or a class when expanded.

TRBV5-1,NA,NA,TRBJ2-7,CASSRAQGFDEQYF,TGCGCCAGCAGCAGGGCGCAGGGTTTCGACGAGCAGTACTTC
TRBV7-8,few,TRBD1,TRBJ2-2,CASSSQGDTGELFF,TGTGCCAGCAGCTCCCAGGGGGACACCGGGGAGCTGTTTTTT
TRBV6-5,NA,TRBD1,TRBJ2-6,CASGTEGSGANVLTF,TGTGCCAGCGGGACAGAAGGCTCTGGGGCCAACGTCCTGACTTTC
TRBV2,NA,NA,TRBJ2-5,CASSGRLQETQYF,TGTGCCAGCAGTGGCAGGCTCCAAGAGACCCAGTACTTC
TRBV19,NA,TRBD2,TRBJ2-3,CASSSRGGDTQYF,TGTGCCAGTAGTTCCCGGGGGGGGGATACGCAGTATTTT
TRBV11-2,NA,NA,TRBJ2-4,CASSFPGVPLRRTIQYF,TGTGCCAGCAGCTTCCCGGGGGTGCCGTTACGGCGGACCATTCAGTACTTC
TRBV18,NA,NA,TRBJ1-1,CASSPQVQARVGDTEAFF,TGTGCCAGCTCACCACAGGTACAGGCGCGAGTTGGCGACACTGAAGCTTTCTTT
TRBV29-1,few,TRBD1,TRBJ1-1,CSVLDSGQGGYTEAFF,TGCAGCGTCCTTGACTCGGGACAGGGTGGATACACTGAAGCTTTCTTT
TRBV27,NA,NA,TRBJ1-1,CASSHSWQGREAFF,TGTGCCAGCAGCCATTCATGGCAGGGAAGAGAAGCTTTCTTT
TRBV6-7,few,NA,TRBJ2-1,CASRAGVIIYEQFF,TGTGCCAGCAGGGCCGGGGTTATTATCTATGAGCAGTTCTTC
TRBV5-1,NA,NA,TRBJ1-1,CASSSGGWNTEAFF,TGCGCCAGCAGCTCCGGGGGATGGAACACTGAAGCTTTCTTT
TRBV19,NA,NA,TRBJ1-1,CASSIGRTEAFF,TGTGCCAGTAGTATCGGGAGAACTGAAGCTTTCTTT
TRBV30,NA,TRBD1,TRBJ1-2,CAWRGQGDGYTF,TGTGCCTGGAGGGGACAGGGGGATGGCTACACCTTC
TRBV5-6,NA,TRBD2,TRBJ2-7,CASSGLAGAYEQYF,TGTGCCAGCAGCGGACTAGCGGGGGCCTACGAGCAGTACTTC
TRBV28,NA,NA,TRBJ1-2,CASRGGEGNYGYTF,TGTGCCAGCAGGGGGGGGGAAGGGAACTATGGCTACACCTTC
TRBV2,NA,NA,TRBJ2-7,CASSSTTSSYEQYF,TGTGCCAGCAGTTCGACTACTAGCTCCTACGAGCAGTACTTC
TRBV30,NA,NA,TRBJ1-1,CAWSGEIREAFF,TGTGCCTGGAGTGGAGAGATACGCGAAGCTTTCTTT